Listed below are T cell receptor beta chains from one sample, sequenced in a study of blood T cell repertoires in COVID-19. Assay: immunoSEQ multiplex PCR; the TCRdb copy retains only in-frame clones and omits some. Here the sample spans about 330,000 clones, almost 85% being singletons. Sequencing was done on a sample of peripheral blood. The receptors originated from a human donor in a cohort sampled during active COVID-19. Both conserved end residues are part of each CDR3. The order of the fields is clone size, J gene, V gene, D gene, CDR3 DNA, CDR3 protein. A D gene is named only where the DNA matches it firmly. Rows give clone size only sometimes, using once, few, many, or a class for an expanded clone.

- TRBJ1-1 TRBV19 TRBD1 TGTGCCAGTAGTACCCCGGGACAGGGGAAGAAACAGAGTACTGAAGCTTTCTTT CASSTPGQGKKQSTEAFF
- TRBJ2-7 TRBV5-1 - TGCGCCAGCAGCTGGGTGACACCGGGGGCCTACGAGCAGTACTTC CASSWVTPGAYEQYF
- TRBJ1-4 TRBV5-1 - TGCGCCAGCAGCTTGAAACAGGGCCCTAATGAAAAACTGTTTTTT CASSLKQGPNEKLFF
- TRBJ1-1 TRBV12-5 - TGTGCTAGTGGTTTGGTGATACAGAAGCTGAACACTGAAGCTTTCTTT CASGLVIQKLNTEAFF
once TRBJ2-3 TRBV27 TRBD2 TGTGCCAGCAGCCAACTAGCGGACGCTAGCACAGATACGCAGTATTTT CASSQLADASTDTQYF
- TRBJ2-1 TRBV5-6 TRBD2 TGTGCCAGCAGCTTGGTACGGCGGGGGGCTAACAATGAGCAGTTCTTC CASSLVRRGANNEQFF
- TRBJ2-4 TRBV7-9 - TGTGCCAGCAGCTTGTCCGGGACACTAAACATTCAGTACTTC CASSLSGTLNIQYF
- TRBJ2-4 TRBV9 - TGTGCCAGCAGCGCCGAGGGGGGAGGGAATAACATTCAGTACTTC CASSAEGGGNNIQYF
- TRBJ1-2 TRBV30 - TGTGCCTGGAGTCAGGTGCCCTGGGGGGGTGATGGCTACACCTTC CAWSQVPWGGDGYTF
- TRBJ1-3 TRBV5-1 - TGCGCCAGCAGCGAAGGGGGCTCTGGAAACACCATATATTTT CASSEGGSGNTIYF
- TRBJ2-1 TRBV18 TRBD1 TGTGCCAGCTCATCCCGGGACAGCTACAATGAGCAGTTCTTC CASSSRDSYNEQFF
- TRBJ1-2 TRBV3-1/TRBV3-2 TRBD1 TGTGCCAGCAGCCAAGCCCCAGGGGGCCGTGGCTACACCTTC CASSQAPGGRGYTF
- TRBJ1-2 TRBV5-6 TRBD1 TGTGCCAGCAGCTTCGTACAGGGGGGCTATGGCTACACCTTC CASSFVQGGYGYTF
- TRBJ1-2 TRBV11-2 - TGTGCCAGCAGCGACCCGAGGTCTCTCACTGGCTACACCTTC CASSDPRSLTGYTF
- TRBJ2-7 TRBV10-3 TRBD1 TGTGCCAGCGGGCCGGGACAGGGCCACGAGCAGTACTTC CASGPGQGHEQYF
- TRBJ2-3 TRBV7-9 TRBD1 TGTGCCAGCAGCTTTATACCATTCCCCGGACAGGGGTCAGATACGCAGTATTTT CASSFIPFPGQGSDTQYF
once TRBJ2-3 TRBV19 - TGTGCCAGTAGCGTCGCAGATACGCAGTATTTT CASSVADTQYF
- TRBJ1-1 TRBV7-2 TRBD1 TGTGCCAGCAGCTTAAACAGGGGACGGTACACTGAAGCTTTCTTT CASSLNRGRYTEAFF
once TRBJ2-2 TRBV9 - TGTGCCAGCAGCTCTCCCCCCGGGGAGCTGTTTTTT CASSSPPGELFF
- TRBJ2-6 TRBV24-1 - TGTGCCACCAGTGACTTTACAGTGGCTGGGGCCAACGTCCTGACTTTC CATSDFTVAGANVLTF
- TRBJ2-7 TRBV30 - TGTGCCTGGAGGGCCGGACAGACCGTCTCCTACGAGCAGTACTTC CAWRAGQTVSYEQYF
- TRBJ2-2 TRBV2 TRBD1 TGTGCCAGCAGCGCGGACAGGGCGGGCGGGGAGCTGTTTTTT CASSADRAGGELFF